Shown below are 2 T cell receptor beta chains from a single sample sequenced in a study of blood T cell repertoires in COVID-19. Some clones are missing from TCRdb's copy, which holds only in-frame ones; the method was immunoSEQ multiplex PCR. This table has a few hundred thousand clones, roughly 85% appearing once. Sequencing was carried out using peripheral blood. The receptor set was obtained from a woman under 30 with acute or convalescent COVID-19.

CDR3 loop: CASSLDISNQPQHF. In DNA form, the CDR3 reads TGTGCCAGCAGCTTGGACATTAGCAATCAGCCCCAGCATTTT. The rearrangement uses TRBV5-5 and TRBJ1-5; D gene ambiguous. Trimming took 0 bases from V and 0 from J, leaving 4 bases between them. The length of the CDR3 is 14 residues. Looked up from germline, CDR1 is SGHKS and CDR2 is YYEKEE (reference sequence).

The rearrangement uses TRBV19 and TRBJ1-2; 9 bases align to TRBD1. This CDR3 comprises 16 residues. CDR1 LNHDA and CDR2 SQIVND come from the germline V gene (reference sequence). Trimming cost V 7 bases and J 5 bases; bases outside gene matches: 14. CDR3 region: CASTPAQGQGQYGYTF. The CDR3 DNA reads as TGTGCCAGTACCCCGGCTCAAGGACAGGGGCAGTATGGCTACACCTTC.